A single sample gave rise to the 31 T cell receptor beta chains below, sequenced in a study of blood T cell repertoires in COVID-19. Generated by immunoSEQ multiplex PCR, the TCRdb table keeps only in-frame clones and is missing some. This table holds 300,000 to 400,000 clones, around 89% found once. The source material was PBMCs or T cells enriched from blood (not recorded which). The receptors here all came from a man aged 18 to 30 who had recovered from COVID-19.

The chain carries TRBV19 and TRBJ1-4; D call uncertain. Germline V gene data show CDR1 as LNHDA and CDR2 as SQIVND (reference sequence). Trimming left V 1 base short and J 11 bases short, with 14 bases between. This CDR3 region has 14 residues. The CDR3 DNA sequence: TGTGCCAGTAGTATAGGACTTGCAGCGAGCAAACTGTTTTTT. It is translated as CASSIGLAASKLFF.

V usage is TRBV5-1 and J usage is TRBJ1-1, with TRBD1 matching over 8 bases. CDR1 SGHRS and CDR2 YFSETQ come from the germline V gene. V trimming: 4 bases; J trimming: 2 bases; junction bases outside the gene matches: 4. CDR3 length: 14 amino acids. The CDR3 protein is CASSTGQVNTEAFF. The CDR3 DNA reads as TGCGCCAGCAGCACGGGACAGGTCAACACTGAAGCTTTCTTT.

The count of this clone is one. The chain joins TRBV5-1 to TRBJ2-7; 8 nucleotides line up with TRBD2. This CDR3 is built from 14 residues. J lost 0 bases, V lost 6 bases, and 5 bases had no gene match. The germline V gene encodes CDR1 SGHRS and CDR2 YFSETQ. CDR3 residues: CASMAGGSSYEQYF. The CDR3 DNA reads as TGCGCCAGCATGGCGGGGGGAAGCTCCTACGAGCAGTACTTC.

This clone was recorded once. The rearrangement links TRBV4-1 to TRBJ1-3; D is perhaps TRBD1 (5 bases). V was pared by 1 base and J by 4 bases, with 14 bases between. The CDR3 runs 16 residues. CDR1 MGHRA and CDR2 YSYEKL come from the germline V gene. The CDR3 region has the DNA TGCGCCAGCAGCCAAGTCCAGGGAATTGAGGGAAACACCATATATTTT. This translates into CASSQVQGIEGNTIYF.

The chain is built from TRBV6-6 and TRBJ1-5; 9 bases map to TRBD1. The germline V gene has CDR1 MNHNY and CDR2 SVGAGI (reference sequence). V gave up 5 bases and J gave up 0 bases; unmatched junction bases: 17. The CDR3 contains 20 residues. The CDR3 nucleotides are TGTGCCAGCAGTCGTGACTACTCCGGGACAGGGACTTATAGCAATCAGCCCCAGCATTTT. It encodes CASSRDYSGTGTYSNQPQHF.

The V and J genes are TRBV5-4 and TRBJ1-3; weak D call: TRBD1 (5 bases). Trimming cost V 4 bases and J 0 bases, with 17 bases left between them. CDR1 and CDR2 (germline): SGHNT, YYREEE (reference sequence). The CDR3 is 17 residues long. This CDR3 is CASSLGGQGLSGNTIYF. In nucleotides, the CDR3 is TGTGCCAGCAGCCTAGGCGGCCAGGGCCTCTCTGGAAACACCATATATTTT.

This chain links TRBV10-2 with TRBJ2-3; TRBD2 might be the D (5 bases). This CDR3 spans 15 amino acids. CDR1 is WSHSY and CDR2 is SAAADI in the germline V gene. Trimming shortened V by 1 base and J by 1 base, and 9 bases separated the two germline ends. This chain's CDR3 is CASSELERRTDTQYF. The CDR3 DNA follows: TGCGCCAGCAGTGAGTTAGAGCGGCGCACAGATACGCAGTATTTT.

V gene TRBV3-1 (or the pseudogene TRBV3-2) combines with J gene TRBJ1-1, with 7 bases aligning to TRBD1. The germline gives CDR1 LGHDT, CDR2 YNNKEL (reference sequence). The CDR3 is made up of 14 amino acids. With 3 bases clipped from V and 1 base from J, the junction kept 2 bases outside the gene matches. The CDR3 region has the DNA TGTGCCAGCAGCCAGTACAGGGGGAACACTGAAGCTTTCTTT. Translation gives CASSQYRGNTEAFF.

The CDR3 spells CTSSRDTGTGSYEQYF. The CDR3 DNA reads as TGCACCAGCAGCCGAGACACCGGGACAGGGTCATACGAGCAGTACTTC. The V gene is TRBV1, the J gene TRBJ2-7; TRBD1, the table's D call, lacks a check against the DNA. TRBV1 has pseudogene status. The CDR3 is 16 amino acids.

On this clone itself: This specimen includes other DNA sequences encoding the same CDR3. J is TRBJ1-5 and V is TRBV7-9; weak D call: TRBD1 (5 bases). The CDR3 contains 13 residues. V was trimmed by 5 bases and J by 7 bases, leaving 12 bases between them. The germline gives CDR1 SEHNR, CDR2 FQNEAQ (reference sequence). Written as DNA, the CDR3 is TGTGCCAGCAGCAGTACAGGTTCGCAGCCCCAGCATTTT. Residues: CASSSTGSQPQHF.

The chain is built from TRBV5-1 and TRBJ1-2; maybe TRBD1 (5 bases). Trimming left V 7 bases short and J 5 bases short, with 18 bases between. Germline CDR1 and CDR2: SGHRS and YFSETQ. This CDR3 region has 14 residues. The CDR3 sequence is CASGPTDFLYGYTF. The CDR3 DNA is TGCGCCAGCGGACCGACAGATTTCTTATATGGCTACACCTTC.

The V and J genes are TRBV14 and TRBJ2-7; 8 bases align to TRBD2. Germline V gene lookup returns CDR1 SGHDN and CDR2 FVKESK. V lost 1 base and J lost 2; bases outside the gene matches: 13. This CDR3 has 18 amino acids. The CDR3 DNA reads TGTGCCAGCAGCCAAGCCCCCAGTTGGGTAGCGGGGACCTACGAGCAGTACTTC. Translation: CASSQAPSWVAGTYEQYF.

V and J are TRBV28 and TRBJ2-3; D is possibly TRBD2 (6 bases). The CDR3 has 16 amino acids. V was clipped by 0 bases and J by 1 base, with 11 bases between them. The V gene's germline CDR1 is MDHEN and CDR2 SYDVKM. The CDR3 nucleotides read TGTGCCAGCAGTTTATGGGTAGCGGAGCGCACAGATACGCAGTATTTT. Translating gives CASSLWVAERTDTQYF. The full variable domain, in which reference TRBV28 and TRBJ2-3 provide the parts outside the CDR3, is DVKVTQSSRYLVKRTGEKVFLECVQDMDHENMFWYRQDPGLGLRLIYFSYDVKMKEKGDIPEGYSVSREKKERFSLILESASTNQTSMYLCASSLWVAERTDTQYFGPGTRLTVL.

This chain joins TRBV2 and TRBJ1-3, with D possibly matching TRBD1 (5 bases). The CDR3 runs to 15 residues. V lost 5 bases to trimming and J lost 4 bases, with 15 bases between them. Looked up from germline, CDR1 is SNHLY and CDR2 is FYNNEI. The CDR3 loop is CASSQGIVAGNTIYF. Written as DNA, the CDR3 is TGTGCCAGCAGTCAGGGTATCGTCGCCGGAAACACCATATATTTT.

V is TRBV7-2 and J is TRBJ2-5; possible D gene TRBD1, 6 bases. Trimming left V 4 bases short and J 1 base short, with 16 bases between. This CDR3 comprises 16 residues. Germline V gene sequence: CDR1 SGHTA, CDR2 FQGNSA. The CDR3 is CASSYPGQGIQETQYF. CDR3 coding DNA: TGTGCCAGCAGCTACCCCGGCCAGGGGATCCAAGAGACCCAGTACTTC.

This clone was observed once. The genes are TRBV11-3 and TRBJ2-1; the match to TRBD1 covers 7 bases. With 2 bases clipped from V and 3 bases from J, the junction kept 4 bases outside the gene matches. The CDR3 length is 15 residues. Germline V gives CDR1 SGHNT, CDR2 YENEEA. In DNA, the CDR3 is TGTGCCAGCAGCTTAAGGGGACAGTACTACAATGAGCAGTTCTTC. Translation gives CASSLRGQYYNEQFF.

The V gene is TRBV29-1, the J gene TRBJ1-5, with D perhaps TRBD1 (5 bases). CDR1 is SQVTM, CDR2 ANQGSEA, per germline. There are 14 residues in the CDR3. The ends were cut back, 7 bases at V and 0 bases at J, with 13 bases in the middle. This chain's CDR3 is CSAVDTYSNQPQHF. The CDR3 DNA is TGCAGCGCCGTGGACACTTATAGCAATCAGCCCCAGCATTTT. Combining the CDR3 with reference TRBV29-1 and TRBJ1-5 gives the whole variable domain SAVISQKPSRDICQRGTSLTIQCQVDSQVTMMFWYRQQPGQSLTLIATANQGSEATYESGFVIDKFPISRPNLTFSTLTVSNMSPEDSSIYLCSAVDTYSNQPQHFGDGTRLSIL.

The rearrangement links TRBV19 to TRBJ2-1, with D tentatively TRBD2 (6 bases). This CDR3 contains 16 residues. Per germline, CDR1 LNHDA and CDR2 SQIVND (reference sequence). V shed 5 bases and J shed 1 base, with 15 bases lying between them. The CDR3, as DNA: TGTGCCAGTAGTCTCACGGGGCTAGCGTCCTACAATGAGCAGTTCTTC. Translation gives CASSLTGLASYNEQFF.

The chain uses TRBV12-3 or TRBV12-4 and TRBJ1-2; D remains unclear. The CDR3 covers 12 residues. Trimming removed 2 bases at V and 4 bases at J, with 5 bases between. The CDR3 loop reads CASSLIGYGYTF. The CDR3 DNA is TGTGCCAGCAGTTTAATCGGCTATGGCTACACCTTC.

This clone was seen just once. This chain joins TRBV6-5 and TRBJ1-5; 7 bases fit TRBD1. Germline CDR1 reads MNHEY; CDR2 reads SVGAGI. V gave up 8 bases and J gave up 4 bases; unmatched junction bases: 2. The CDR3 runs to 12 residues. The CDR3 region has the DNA TGTGCCAGCGAGGGGGCAAATCAGCCCCAGCATTTT. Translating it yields CASEGANQPQHF.

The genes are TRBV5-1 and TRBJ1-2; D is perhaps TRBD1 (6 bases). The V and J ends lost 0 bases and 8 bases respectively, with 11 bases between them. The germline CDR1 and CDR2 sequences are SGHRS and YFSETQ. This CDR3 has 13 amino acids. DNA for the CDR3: TGCGCCAGCAGCTTGGAAGGGGGACGGGGCTACACCTTC. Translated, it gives CASSLEGGRGYTF.

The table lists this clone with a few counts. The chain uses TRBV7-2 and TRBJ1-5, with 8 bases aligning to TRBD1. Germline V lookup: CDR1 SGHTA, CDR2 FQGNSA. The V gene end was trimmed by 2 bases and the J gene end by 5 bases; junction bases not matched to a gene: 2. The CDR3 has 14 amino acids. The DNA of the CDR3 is TGTGCCAGCAGCTTAAACAGGGGGTATCAGCCCCAGCATTTT. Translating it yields CASSLNRGYQPQHF.

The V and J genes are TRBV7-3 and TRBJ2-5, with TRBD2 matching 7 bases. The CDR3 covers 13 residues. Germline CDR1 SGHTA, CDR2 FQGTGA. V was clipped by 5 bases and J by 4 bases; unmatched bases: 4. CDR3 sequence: CASSRWGGETQYF. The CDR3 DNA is TGTGCCAGCAGCCGGTGGGGGGGAGAGACCCAGTACTTC.

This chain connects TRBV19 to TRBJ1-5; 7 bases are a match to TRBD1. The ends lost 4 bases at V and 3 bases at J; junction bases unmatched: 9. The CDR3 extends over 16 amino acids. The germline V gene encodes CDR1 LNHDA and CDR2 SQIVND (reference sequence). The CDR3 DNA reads TGTGCCAGTAGTAACTACGGGACAGCTCCCAATCAGCCCCAGCATTTT. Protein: CASSNYGTAPNQPQHF.

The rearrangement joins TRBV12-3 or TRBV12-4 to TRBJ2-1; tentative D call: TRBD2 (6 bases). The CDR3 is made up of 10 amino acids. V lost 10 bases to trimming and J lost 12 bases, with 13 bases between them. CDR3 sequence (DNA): TGTGCCACCCGAGCGGGTATGCAGTTCTTC. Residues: CATRAGMQFF.

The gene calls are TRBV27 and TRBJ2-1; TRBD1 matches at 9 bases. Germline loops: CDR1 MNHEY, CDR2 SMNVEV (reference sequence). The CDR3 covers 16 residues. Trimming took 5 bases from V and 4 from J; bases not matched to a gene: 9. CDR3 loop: CASSPGWDRAYNEQFF. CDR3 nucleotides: TGTGCCAGCAGTCCGGGGTGGGACAGGGCTTACAATGAGCAGTTCTTC.

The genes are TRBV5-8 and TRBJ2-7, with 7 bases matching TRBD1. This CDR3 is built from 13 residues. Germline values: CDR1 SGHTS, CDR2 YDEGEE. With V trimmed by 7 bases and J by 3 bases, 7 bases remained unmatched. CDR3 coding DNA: TGTGCCAGCGGTTGGGACAGCTTCTACGAGCAGTACTTC. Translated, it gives CASGWDSFYEQYF.

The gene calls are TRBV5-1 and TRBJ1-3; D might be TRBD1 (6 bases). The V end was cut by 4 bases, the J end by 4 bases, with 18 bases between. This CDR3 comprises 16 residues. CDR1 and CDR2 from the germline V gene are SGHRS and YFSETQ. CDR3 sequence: CASSNQGPLGGNTIYF. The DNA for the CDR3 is TGCGCCAGCAGCAACCAGGGGCCCTTAGGGGGAAACACCATATATTTT.

DNA for the CDR3: TGTGCCAGCAGTTTCGGAGGGTCTGGCATTCAGTACTTC. Its translation: CASSFGGSGIQYF. The genes are TRBV27 and TRBJ2-4; perhaps TRBD2 as D (6 bases). Germline loops: CDR1 MNHEY, CDR2 SMNVEV (reference sequence). The CDR3 contains 13 residues. The germline V and J ends were trimmed by 3 bases and 9 bases, with 12 bases remaining between them.

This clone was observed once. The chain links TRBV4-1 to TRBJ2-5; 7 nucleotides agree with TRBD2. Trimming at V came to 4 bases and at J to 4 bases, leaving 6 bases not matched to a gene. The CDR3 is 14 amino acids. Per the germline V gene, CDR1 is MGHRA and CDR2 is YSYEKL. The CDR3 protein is CASSLKWGGETQYF. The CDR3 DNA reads TGCGCCAGCAGCCTAAAATGGGGGGGAGAGACCCAGTACTTC.

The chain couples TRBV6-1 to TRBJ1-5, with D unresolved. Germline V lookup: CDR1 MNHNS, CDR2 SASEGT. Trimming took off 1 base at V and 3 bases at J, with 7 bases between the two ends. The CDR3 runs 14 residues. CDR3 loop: CASSEVTVNQPQHF. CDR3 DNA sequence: TGTGCCAGCAGTGAAGTTACAGTCAATCAGCCCCAGCATTTT.